This T cell receptor (beta chain) is drawn from a study of T cells in Graves' hyperthyroidism and ophthalmopathy. Whole-study findings and limits: Most thyroid clonotypes expanded above 0.001 appeared in blood too. The model predicted ophthalmopathy a median roughly six months before onset.

Clinicians diagnosed patients from clinical symptoms, serum thyroxine and TRAb, thyroid ultrasound and orbital computed tomography. Each 10 ml fresh peripheral blood draw supplied the PBMCs. The CDR3 regions of TCR beta were amplified from RNA transcripts. TCR CDR3 regions were first amplified by RT-PCR with HTBI primers. TCRdb processed the multiplex PCR reads anew with MiXCR; each CDR3 protein has one entry. The data show under 400,000 distinct CDR3 sequences, 16% seen once. CDR3 length: 16 amino acids. CDR1 SNHLY and CDR2 FYNNEI come from the germline V gene. In this sample, this clonotype turned up a few times. Its antigen is as yet unknown. Its ends do not fully match the called genes, so a read error is possible.

Sequenced input: blood. This chain joins TRBV2 and TRBJ2-1, with TRBD2 identical over 10 bases. This clonotype was sampled from a man aged 25 to 40 with Graves' hyperthyroidism. CDR3 coding DNA: TGCGCCAGCAGCTTTGCCCCTAGCGGGAGTATGGATGAGCAGTTCTTC. It is translated as CASSFAPSGSMDEQFF.